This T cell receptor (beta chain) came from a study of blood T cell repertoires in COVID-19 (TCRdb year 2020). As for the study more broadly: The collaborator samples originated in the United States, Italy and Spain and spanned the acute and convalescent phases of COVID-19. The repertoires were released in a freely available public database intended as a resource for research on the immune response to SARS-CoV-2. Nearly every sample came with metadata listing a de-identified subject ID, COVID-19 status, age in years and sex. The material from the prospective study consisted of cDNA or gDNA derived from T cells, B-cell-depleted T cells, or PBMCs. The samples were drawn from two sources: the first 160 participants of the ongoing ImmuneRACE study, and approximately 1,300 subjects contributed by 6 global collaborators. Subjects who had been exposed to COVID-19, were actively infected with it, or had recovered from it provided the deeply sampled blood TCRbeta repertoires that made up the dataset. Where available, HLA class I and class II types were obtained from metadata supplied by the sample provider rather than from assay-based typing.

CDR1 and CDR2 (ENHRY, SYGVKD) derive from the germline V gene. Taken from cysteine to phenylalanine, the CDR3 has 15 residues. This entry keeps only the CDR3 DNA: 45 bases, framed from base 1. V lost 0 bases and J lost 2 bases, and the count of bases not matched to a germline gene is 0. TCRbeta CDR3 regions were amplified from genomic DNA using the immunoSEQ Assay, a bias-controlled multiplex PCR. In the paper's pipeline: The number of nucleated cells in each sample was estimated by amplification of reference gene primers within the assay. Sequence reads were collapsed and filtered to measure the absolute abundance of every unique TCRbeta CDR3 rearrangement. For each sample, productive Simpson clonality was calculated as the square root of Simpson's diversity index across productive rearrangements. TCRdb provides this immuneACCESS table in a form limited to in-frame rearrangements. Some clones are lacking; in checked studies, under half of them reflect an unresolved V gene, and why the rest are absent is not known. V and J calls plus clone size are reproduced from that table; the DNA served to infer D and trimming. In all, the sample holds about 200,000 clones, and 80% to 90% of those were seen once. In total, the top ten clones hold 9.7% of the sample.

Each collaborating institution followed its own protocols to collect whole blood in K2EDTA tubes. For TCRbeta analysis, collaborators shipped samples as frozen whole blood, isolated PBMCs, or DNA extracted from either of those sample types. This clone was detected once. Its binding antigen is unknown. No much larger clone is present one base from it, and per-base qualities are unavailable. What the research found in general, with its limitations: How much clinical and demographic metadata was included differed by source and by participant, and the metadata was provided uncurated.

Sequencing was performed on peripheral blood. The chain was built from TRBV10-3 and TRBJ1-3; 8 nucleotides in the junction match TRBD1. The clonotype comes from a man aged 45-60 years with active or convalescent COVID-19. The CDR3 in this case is CAISESTGAGNTIYF. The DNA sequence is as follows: TGTGCCATCAGTGAGTCGACAGGGGCTGGAAACACCATATATTTT.